Sequencing of this T cell receptor beta chain was carried out in a study of CD8 T cells in Susac syndrome. With random hexamers, reverse transcription was performed on about 0.5 to 1 ug of RNA. An immunoSEQ multiplex PCR amplified TCR beta CDR3 over 54 Vbeta and 13 Jbeta. TCRdb fed the immunoSEQ multiplex PCR reads into MiXCR, producing one record per CDR3 protein. The data hold around 110,000 distinct CDR3 sequences, with nearly 96% observed a single time. TCR beta sequencing covered blood CD8+ and CD4+ T cells. In Susac syndrome patients, recently defined diagnostic criteria for definite or probable disease were met. Negative isolation yielded the CD8+ and CD4+ T cells, while FACS enriched the TEMRA cells. This CDR3 region has 14 residues. V lost 3 bases and J 2 bases, leaving 12 bases between the germline ends. The germline CDR1 and CDR2 sequences are SQVTM and ANQGSEA.

The V gene is TRBV29-1, the J gene TRBJ2-3; D gene unclear. This sequence originates from a human donor with Susac syndrome. The specimen sequenced was CD4+ T cells from PBMCs. CDR3 DNA sequence: TGCAGCGTTGAGAAACCAGGACCCACAGATACGCAGTATTTT. Translation: CSVEKPGPTDTQYF.